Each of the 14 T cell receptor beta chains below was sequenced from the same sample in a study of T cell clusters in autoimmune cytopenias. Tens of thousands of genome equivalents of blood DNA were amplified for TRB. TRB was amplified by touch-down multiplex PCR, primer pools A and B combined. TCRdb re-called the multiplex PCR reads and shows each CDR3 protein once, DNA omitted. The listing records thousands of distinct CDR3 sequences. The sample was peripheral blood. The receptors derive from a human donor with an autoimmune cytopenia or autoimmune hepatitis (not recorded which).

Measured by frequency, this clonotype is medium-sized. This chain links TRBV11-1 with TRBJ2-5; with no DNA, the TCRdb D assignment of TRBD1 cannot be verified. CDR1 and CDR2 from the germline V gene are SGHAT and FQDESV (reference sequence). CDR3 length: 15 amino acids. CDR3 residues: CASSLRTGTLETQYF.

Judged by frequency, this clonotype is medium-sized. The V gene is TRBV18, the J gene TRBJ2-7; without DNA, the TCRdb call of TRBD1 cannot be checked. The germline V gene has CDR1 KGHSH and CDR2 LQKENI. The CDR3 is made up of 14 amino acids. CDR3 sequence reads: CASSRTDSSYEQYF.

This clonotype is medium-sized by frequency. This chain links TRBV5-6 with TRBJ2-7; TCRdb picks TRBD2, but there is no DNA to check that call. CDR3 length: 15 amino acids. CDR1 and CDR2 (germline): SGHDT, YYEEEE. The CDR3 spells CASSSGLAGGYEQYF.

The CDR3 region is CASSLEGSGRFGNIQYF. The chain has TRBV5-6 and TRBJ2-4; TCRdb picks TRBD2, but there is no DNA to check that call. CDR1 and CDR2 from the germline V gene are SGHDT and YYEEEE. The length of the CDR3 is 17 residues.

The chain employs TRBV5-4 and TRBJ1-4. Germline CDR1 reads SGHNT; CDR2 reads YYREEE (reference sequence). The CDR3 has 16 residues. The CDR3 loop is CASSRRPAGTLEKLFF. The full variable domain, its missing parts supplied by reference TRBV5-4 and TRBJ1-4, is ETGVTQSPTHLIKTRGQQVTLRCSSQSGHNTVSWYQQALGQGPQFIFQYYREEENGRGNFPPRFSGLQFPNYSSELNVNALELDDSALYLCASSRRPAGTLEKLFFGSGTQLSVL.

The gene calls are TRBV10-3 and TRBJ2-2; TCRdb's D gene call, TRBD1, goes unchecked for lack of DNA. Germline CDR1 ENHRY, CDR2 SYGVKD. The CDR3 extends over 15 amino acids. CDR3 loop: CAISGGLRGTGELFF.

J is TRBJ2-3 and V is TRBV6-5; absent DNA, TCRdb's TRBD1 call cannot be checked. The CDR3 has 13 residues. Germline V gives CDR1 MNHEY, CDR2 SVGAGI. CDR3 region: CASSPPGADTQYF.

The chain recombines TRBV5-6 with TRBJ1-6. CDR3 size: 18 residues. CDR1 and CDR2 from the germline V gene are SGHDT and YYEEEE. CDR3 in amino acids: CASSVRLSRSSYNSPLHF.

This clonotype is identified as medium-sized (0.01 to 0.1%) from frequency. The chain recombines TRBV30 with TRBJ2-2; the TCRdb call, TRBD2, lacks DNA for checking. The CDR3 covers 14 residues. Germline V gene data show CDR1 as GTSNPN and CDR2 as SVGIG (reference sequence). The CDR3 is CAWRGTAVAGELFF.

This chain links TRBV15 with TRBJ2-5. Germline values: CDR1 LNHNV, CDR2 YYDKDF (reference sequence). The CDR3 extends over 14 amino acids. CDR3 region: CATSFWQGRKTQYF.

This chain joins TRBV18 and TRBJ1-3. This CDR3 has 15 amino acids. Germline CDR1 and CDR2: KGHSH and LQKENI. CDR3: CASSPSDSLGNTIYF.

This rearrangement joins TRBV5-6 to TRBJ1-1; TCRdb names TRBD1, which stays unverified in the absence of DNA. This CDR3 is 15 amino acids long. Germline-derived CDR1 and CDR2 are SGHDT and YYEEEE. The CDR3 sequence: CASSLTGTGNTEAFF.

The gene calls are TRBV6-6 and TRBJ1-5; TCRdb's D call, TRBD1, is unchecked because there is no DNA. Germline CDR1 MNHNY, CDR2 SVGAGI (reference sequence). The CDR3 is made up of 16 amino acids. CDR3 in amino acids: CASSDGGGTKVQPQHF.

CDR3 in amino acids: CASSQALAGGYEQYF. The rearrangement joins TRBV11-1 to TRBJ2-7; lacking DNA, the TRBD2 call made by TCRdb goes unchecked. CDR1 and CDR2 from the germline V gene are SGHAT and FQDESV (reference sequence). This CDR3 is built from 15 residues.